These 20 T cell receptor beta chains were sequenced from one sample in a study of T cells in Graves' hyperthyroidism and ophthalmopathy. Amplification yielded TCR beta CDR3 regions, with RNA transcripts as the source. HTBI primers were employed in a first-round RT-PCR of the TCR CDR3. TCRdb analysed the multiplex PCR reads with MiXCR anew, one entry per CDR3 protein. The table shows some 370,000 distinct CDR3 sequences, with around 15% occurring only once. Sequencing was done on a sample of blood. Every receptor here comes from a man aged 50-59 years with Graves' ophthalmopathy.

The chain combines TRBV7-9 with TRBJ2-1; D possibly uses TRBD1 or TRBD2 (7 bases each). Germline V gene lookup returns CDR1 SEHNR and CDR2 FQNEAQ (reference sequence). V was cut by 6 bases and J by 0 bases, with 15 bases left in between. This CDR3 contains 16 residues. CDR3 sequence reads: CASSQGGQRSYNEQFF. CDR3 DNA sequence: TGTGCCAGCAGTCAGGGGGGGCAGCGCTCCTACAATGAGCAGTTCTTC.

This clonotype came up a few times. V is TRBV19 and J is TRBJ2-1, with TRBD2 matching over 9 bases. This CDR3 region has 15 residues. The junction had 11 bases not matched to a gene; V was cut back by 7 bases and J by 7 bases. Germline V gene data show CDR1 as LNHDA and CDR2 as SQIVND (reference sequence). The CDR3 DNA sequence: TGTGCCAGTAATCTCGCGGGACTAGCCAAAAATGAGCAGTTCTTC. It translates to CASNLAGLAKNEQFF.

This clonotype turned up a few times. DNA for the CDR3: TGTGCCAGCAGAAACGAAGGCGGGAACCTTGCAGATACGCAGTATTTT. This sequence encodes CASRNEGGNLADTQYF. V usage is TRBV4-2 and J usage is TRBJ2-3, with D possibly TRBD2 on 6 matching bases. CDR3 size: 16 residues. V gave up 6 bases and J gave up 4 bases, with 20 bases separating them. The germline CDR1 and CDR2 sequences are LGHNA and YNFKEQ.

This clonotype was picked up one time. The chain employs TRBV19 and TRBJ2-7; 12 positions agree with TRBD2. This CDR3 spans 18 amino acids. CDR1 and CDR2 (germline): LNHDA, SQIVND (reference sequence). The J segment lost 6 bases and the V segment lost 10 bases, leaving 22 bases of the junction unmatched. Here the CDR3 reads CATTTRAPAGTSGLEQYF. The CDR3 nucleotides read TGTGCCACCACCACCAGGGCCCCAGCCGGGACTAGCGGGCTCGAGCAGTACTTC.

In regard to this clonotype: With a much larger clone just one base away, this may be a read error. This chain connects TRBV2 to TRBJ2-4, with 8 bases that match TRBD1. Germline CDR1 and CDR2: SNHLY and FYNNEI. This CDR3 is built from 12 residues. The CDR3 region has the DNA TGTGCCAGCACCGGACAGGGAAACGTTCAGTACTTC. The encoded protein is CASTGQGNVQYF.

This clonotype came up many times. The J gene is TRBJ2-2, the V gene TRBV7-8; D unresolved. Germline V CDR1 and CDR2: SGHVS, FQNEAQ. Trimming cost V 5 bases and J 9 bases, with 19 bases left between them. The CDR3 has 15 amino acids. CDR3: CASSLEPRPERELFF. Written as DNA, the CDR3 is TGTGCCAGCAGCCTAGAACCCCGGCCGGAGAGGGAGCTGTTTTTT. Full variable domain (remainder filled in from reference TRBV7-8 and TRBJ2-2): GAGVSQSPRYKVAKRGQDVALRCDPISGHVSLFWYQQALGQGPEFLTYFQNEAQLDKSGLPSDRFFAERPEGSVSTLKIQRTQQEDSAVYLCASSLEPRPERELFFGEGSRLTVL.

This clonotype occurred many times. This chain uses TRBV28 with TRBJ2-7; 7 bases map to TRBD1. The CDR3 spans 18 residues. J lost 6 bases, V lost 5 bases, and 22 bases had no gene match. Germline CDR1 is MDHEN and CDR2 is SYDVKM. CDR3 nucleotide sequence: TGTGCCAGCAGTGCCTACGCCTTTACAGGGGTGGCCATGAGCGAGCAGTACTTC. Residues: CASSAYAFTGVAMSEQYF.

The chain employs TRBV5-4 and TRBJ2-1; possible D gene TRBD1, 6 bases. The CDR3 runs 13 residues. Germline CDR1 and CDR2: SGHNT and YYREEE (reference sequence). Trimming took 6 bases from V and 10 from J, leaving 17 bases between them. The CDR3: CASTKVPGDEQFF. CDR3 sequence (DNA): TGTGCCAGCACCAAAGTACCAGGGGACGAGCAGTTCTTC. Full variable domain (rest looked up from reference TRBV5-4 and TRBJ2-1): ETGVTQSPTHLIKTRGQQVTLRCSSQSGHNTVSWYQQALGQGPQFIFQYYREEENGRGNFPPRFSGLQFPNYSSELNVNALELDDSALYLCASTKVPGDEQFFGPGTRLTVL.

This chain links TRBV30 with TRBJ1-2; 10 bases line up with TRBD1. CDR1 and CDR2 (germline): GTSNPN, SVGIG (reference sequence). The CDR3 covers 13 residues. The V and J ends lost 4 bases and 8 bases, in that order; junction bases with no gene match: 7. CDR3 region: CAWTEGQGLGYTF. The CDR3, as DNA: TGTGCCTGGACGGAGGGACAGGGGTTGGGCTACACCTTC. Combining the CDR3 with reference TRBV30 and TRBJ1-2 gives the whole variable domain SQTIHQWPATLVQPVGSPLSLECTVEGTSNPNLYWYRQAAGRGLQLLFYSVGIGQISSEVPQNLSASRPQDRQFILSSKKLLLSDSGFYLCAWTEGQGLGYTFGSGTRLTVV.

This clonotype showed up many times. The rearrangement joins TRBV2 to TRBJ2-1, with 11 bases aligning to TRBD2. CDR1 is SNHLY, CDR2 FYNNEI, per germline. The CDR3 is 13 amino acids. With V trimmed by 6 bases and J by 12 bases, 7 bases remained unmatched. The CDR3: CASRSLAGEMQFF. The DNA of the CDR3 is TGTGCCAGCAGGTCACTAGCGGGAGAAATGCAGTTCTTC.

In its sample, this clonotype was seen many times. This chain uses TRBV6-2 or TRBV6-3 with TRBJ1-5; TRBD1 is a possible D gene (5 bases). The length of the CDR3 is 16 residues. The germline V gene encodes CDR1 MNHEY and CDR2 SVGEGT. V gave up 2 bases and J gave up 6 bases, with 17 bases separating them. The CDR3 bases are TGTGCCAGCAGTTACCCAGGCAGGACACGAGTTCAGCCCCAGCATTTT. Protein sequence: CASSYPGRTRVQPQHF.

This chain uses TRBV7-8 with TRBJ2-1; TRBD2 agrees at 7 bases. The germline V gene has CDR1 SGHVS and CDR2 FQNEAQ. J gave up 0 bases and V 3 bases, and 2 bases lay outside the gene matches. This CDR3 comprises 15 residues. The CDR3 is CASSFAGVSYNEQFF. The CDR3 DNA reads as TGTGCCAGCAGCTTTGCGGGGGTCTCCTACAATGAGCAGTTCTTC.

This clonotype has ten or more counts. Here the CDR3 reads CASSLIEGSGELFF. CDR3 nucleotides: TGTGCCAGCAGCTTGATTGAGGGATCCGGGGAGCTGTTTTTT. V gene TRBV7-9 combines with J gene TRBJ2-2, with D possibly TRBD2 on 5 matching bases. V was cut by 3 bases and J by 6 bases, with 11 bases left in between. This CDR3 is built from 14 residues. CDR1 SEHNR and CDR2 FQNEAQ come from the germline V gene (reference sequence).

This clonotype was seen at least ten times. The chain combines TRBV7-6 with TRBJ2-1; 8 bases fit TRBD2. The CDR3 loop spans 16 amino acids. The trim removed 5 bases at V and 6 bases at J, leaving 12 bases unmatched. Germline CDR1 SGHVS, CDR2 FNYEAQ. In DNA form, the CDR3 reads TGTGCCAGCAGCGAAACACTTGCGGGAGGTACCAATGAGCAGTTCTTC. Its translation: CASSETLAGGTNEQFF.

This clonotype was counted at least ten times. The rearrangement links TRBV12-3 or TRBV12-4 to TRBJ2-7, with D possibly matching TRBD2 (6 bases). The CDR3 is made up of 14 amino acids. V lost 3 bases to trimming and J lost 4 bases, with 13 bases between them. The CDR3 spells CASSLQRRGYEQYF. CDR3 nucleotides: TGTGCCAGCAGTTTGCAGCGGAGGGGATACGAGCAGTACTTC.

This clonotype was recorded at least ten times. The chain uses TRBV11-2 and TRBJ2-1, with D possibly matching TRBD1 (6 bases). The CDR3 sequence is 15 residues long. Trimming took 0 bases from V and 3 from J, leaving 9 bases between them. The germline CDR1 and CDR2 sequences are SGHAT and FQNNGV. CDR3 amino acids: CASSLETGNYNEQFF. The CDR3 nucleotides read TGTGCCAGCAGCTTAGAGACAGGAAACTACAATGAGCAGTTCTTC.

About this clonotype itself: A single base separates this from a much larger clone, so it may be a read error. The CDR3 carries no conserved terminal phenylalanine or tryptophan, so it likely arises from a read error. The J gene is TRBJ1-1, the V gene TRBV4-2; D not certain. The CDR3 runs to 15 residues. The ends were cut back, 0 bases at V and 5 bases at J, with 13 bases in the middle. Germline CDR1 reads LGHNA; CDR2 reads YNFKEQ. The CDR3 nucleotides read TGTGCCAGCAGCCAAGATCGTACGGGAGGAACTGAAGCTTTCCTT. Translated: CASSQDRTGGTEAFL.

This clonotype was observed once. The chain is built from TRBV12-3 or TRBV12-4 and TRBJ2-5; TRBD1 matches at 9 bases. The J segment lost 2 bases and the V segment lost 7 bases, leaving 8 bases of the junction unmatched. There are 15 residues in the CDR3. CDR3 DNA sequence: TGTGCCAGCACAGAAACAGGGGGCGAACAAGAGACCCAGTACTTC. Its protein is CASTETGGEQETQYF.

The chain couples TRBV5-5 to TRBJ1-5, with no clear D. The germline gives CDR1 SGHKS, CDR2 YYEKEE (reference sequence). V lost 2 bases to trimming and J lost 0 bases, with 6 bases between them. The CDR3 length is 14 residues. The CDR3 nucleotides are TGTGCCAGCAGCTTTGGGTTTAGCAATCAGCCCCAGCATTTT. Translated: CASSFGFSNQPQHF.

This clonotype was seen ten or more times. The V and J genes are TRBV10-1 and TRBJ2-2; D unclear. V lost 2 bases and J 5 bases, leaving 6 bases between the germline ends. The germline CDR1 and CDR2 sequences are WNHNN and SYGVQD (reference sequence). The CDR3 sequence is 13 residues long. CDR3 coding DNA: TGCGCCAGCAGTGAGACGGCGACCGGGGAGCTGTTTTTT. This codes for CASSETATGELFF.